Following are 13 T cell receptor beta chains from one sample sequenced in a study of shared clonotypes between healthy human individuals. Some clones are missing from TCRdb's copy, which holds only in-frame ones; the method was immunoSEQ multiplex PCR. The sample lists 850,000 to 1,100,000 clones, 70% to 85% occurring once. The source material was memory CD4+ T cells from PBMCs. The subset here: CD45RA-negative fraction. The source is a man younger than 30 in good health. Some clones in this sample may be carry-over from other donors' samples.

The chain is built from TRBV2 and TRBJ1-1, with D unresolved. CDR3 size: 13 residues. Germline values: CDR1 SNHLY, CDR2 FYNNEI. The V end lost 4 bases, the J end lost 3 bases, and 9 bases lay between the germline ends. The CDR3: CASSVLGYTEAFF. Written as DNA, the CDR3 is TGTGCCAGCAGTGTTTTGGGATACACTGAAGCTTTCTTT. Full variable domain (remainder filled in from reference TRBV2 and TRBJ1-1): EPEVTQTPSHQVTQMGQEVILRCVPISNHLYFYWYRQILGQKVEFLVSFYNNEISEKSEIFDDQFSVERPDGSNFTLKIRSTKLEDSAMYFCASSVLGYTEAFFGQGTRLTVV.

The chain has TRBV15 and TRBJ2-7; 9 nucleotides match TRBD1. The CDR3 extends over 15 amino acids. Trimming took 3 bases from V and 7 from J; bases not matched to a gene: 10. Germline V gives CDR1 LNHNV, CDR2 YYDKDF (reference sequence). DNA of the CDR3: TGTGCCACCAGCAGCTTCGTAGGGACAGGGAAAGAGCAGTACTTC. This sequence encodes CATSSFVGTGKEQYF.

J is TRBJ2-1 and V is TRBV19; D gene uncertain. Trimming took off 11 bases at V and 5 bases at J, with 4 bases between the two ends. This CDR3 is built from 9 residues. Per germline, CDR1 LNHDA and CDR2 SQIVND (reference sequence). The chain's CDR3 is CAEDNEQFF. The CDR3 bases are TGTGCCGAGGACAATGAGCAGTTCTTC.

This clone occurred a few times. The CDR3 here is CASSAGGRSEAFF. CDR3 in DNA: TGTGCCAGCTCAGCAGGGGGCCGGAGTGAAGCTTTCTTT. The chain joins TRBV18 to TRBJ1-1, with 8 positions matching TRBD1. J lost 7 bases, V lost 5 bases, and 6 bases had no gene match. This CDR3 has 13 amino acids. CDR1 is KGHSH and CDR2 is LQKENI in the germline V gene.

The genes are TRBV18 and TRBJ2-7, with unresolved D. The germline CDR1 and CDR2 sequences are KGHSH and LQKENI. V was cut by 1 base and J by 1 base, with 8 bases left in between. The CDR3 consists of 14 residues. The CDR3 sequence: CASSPLEQSYEQYF. The CDR3 bases are TGTGCCAGCTCACCACTTGAACAGTCCTACGAGCAGTACTTC.

The chain has TRBV6-1 and TRBJ1-5, with 10 bases matching TRBD1. This CDR3 has 15 amino acids. Losses at the gene ends were 2 bases for V and 4 bases for J; bases not matched to a gene: 2. Germline V gene lookup returns CDR1 MNHNS and CDR2 SASEGT. For the CDR3, the DNA is TGTGCCAGCAGTGAATGGACAGGGGGTAATCAGCCCCAGCATTTT. It encodes CASSEWTGGNQPQHF.

This chain links TRBV29-1 with TRBJ1-1; 7 nucleotides match TRBD1. Trimming removed 5 bases from V and 3 bases from J; junction bases left unmatched: 12. This CDR3 is 15 amino acids long. Germline assignment: CDR1 SQVTM and CDR2 ANQGSEA. CDR3 coding DNA: TGCAGCGTTCCGCGACAGGGTATAGCGTACACTGAAGCTTTCTTT. Protein: CSVPRQGIAYTEAFF. Drawing the rest from reference TRBV29-1 and TRBJ1-1, the complete variable domain is SAVISQKPSRDICQRGTSLTIQCQVDSQVTMMFWYRQQPGQSLTLIATANQGSEATYESGFVIDKFPISRPNLTFSTLTVSNMSPEDSSIYLCSVPRQGIAYTEAFFGQGTRLTVV.

The chain links TRBV4-3 to TRBJ1-4; 7 nucleotides line up with TRBD1. V shed 4 bases, J shed 8 bases, and the junction held 10 bases outside the gene matches. Germline lookup yields CDR1 LGHNA and CDR2 YSLEER. The CDR3 runs to 15 residues. In DNA, the CDR3 is TGCGCCAGCAGCCCGCTCACAGGGGTGGGAGAAAAACTGTTTTTT. Protein product: CASSPLTGVGEKLFF.

The chain uses TRBV28 and TRBJ2-1; D might be TRBD2 (5 bases). Between the trimmed V and J ends, which lost 4 bases and 2 bases, there was a span of 12 bases. Germline-derived CDR1 and CDR2 are MDHEN and SYDVKM. The CDR3 covers 15 residues. The DNA for the CDR3 is TGTGCCAGCAGTTGGACTTCGCGGGCCTACAATGAGCAGTTCTTC. Translating it yields CASSWTSRAYNEQFF.

The rearrangement uses TRBV6-5 and TRBJ2-7, with TRBD1 identical over 7 bases. V shed 5 bases, J shed 1 base, and the junction held 8 bases outside the gene matches. The germline V gene encodes CDR1 MNHEY and CDR2 SVGAGI. The CDR3 runs 15 residues. In DNA form, the CDR3 reads TGTGCCAGCAGTGTCCAGGGGGTCGGGTCCTACGAGCAGTACTTC. As protein: CASSVQGVGSYEQYF.

The J gene is TRBJ1-3, the V gene TRBV5-1, with D tentatively TRBD1 (5 bases). In germline, CDR1 is SGHRS, CDR2 YFSETQ. Deletions cut 2 bases from V and 2 bases from J, with 8 bases between. CDR3 length: 14 residues. The CDR3 region has the DNA TGCGCCAGCAGCTTCGGGACGACTGGAAACACCATATATTTT. Protein: CASSFGTTGNTIYF.

The gene calls are TRBV7-9 and TRBJ2-1; 7 bases line up with TRBD1. From germline, CDR1 is SEHNR and CDR2 FQNEAQ (reference sequence). V trimming: 5 bases; J trimming: 0 bases; junction bases outside the gene matches: 4. The CDR3 spans 15 residues. The CDR3 region has the DNA TGTGCCAGCAGCAAGGGGGCCAACTCCTACAATGAGCAGTTCTTC. It codes for CASSKGANSYNEQFF. Full variable domain (remainder filled in from reference TRBV7-9 and TRBJ2-1): DTGVSQNPRHKITKRGQNVTFRCDPISEHNRLYWYRQTLGQGPEFLTYFQNEAQLEKSRLLSDRFSAERPKGSFSTLEIQRTEQGDSAMYLCASSKGANSYNEQFFGPGTRLTVL.

Of note for this clone: This same CDR3 is encoded by further DNA sequences in the sample. The J gene is TRBJ2-1, the V gene TRBV5-1, with TRBD1 matching over 8 bases. Germline loops: CDR1 SGHRS, CDR2 YFSETQ. J lost 4 bases, V lost 2 bases, and 5 bases had no gene match. The CDR3 is 15 residues long. CDR3 coding DNA: TGCGCCAGCAGCTTACAGGGGGGTGCATACAATGAGCAGTTCTTC. Encoded protein: CASSLQGGAYNEQFF. Supplemented by reference TRBV5-1 and TRBJ2-1, the full variable domain reads KAGVTQTPRYLIKTRGQQVTLSCSPISGHRSVSWYQQTPGQGLQFLFEYFSETQRNKGNFPGRFSGRQFSNSRSEMNVSTLELGDSALYLCASSLQGGAYNEQFFGPGTRLTVL.